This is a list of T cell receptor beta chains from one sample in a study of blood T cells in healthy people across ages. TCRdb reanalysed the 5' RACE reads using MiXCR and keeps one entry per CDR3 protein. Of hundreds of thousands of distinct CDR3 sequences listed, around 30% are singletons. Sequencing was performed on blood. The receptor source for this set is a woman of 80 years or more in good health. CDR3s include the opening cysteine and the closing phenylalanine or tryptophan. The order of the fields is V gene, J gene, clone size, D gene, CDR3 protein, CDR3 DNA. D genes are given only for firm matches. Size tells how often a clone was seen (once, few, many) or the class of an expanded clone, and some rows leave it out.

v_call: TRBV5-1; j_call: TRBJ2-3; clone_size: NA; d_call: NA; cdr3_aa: CASNGGSGTDTQYF; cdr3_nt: TGCGCCAGCAACGGGGGTAGCGGCACAGATACGCAGTATTTT
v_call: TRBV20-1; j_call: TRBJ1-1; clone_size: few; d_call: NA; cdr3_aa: CSAGAPSTEAFF; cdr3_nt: TGCAGTGCCGGGGCCCCCTCCACTGAAGCTTTCTTT
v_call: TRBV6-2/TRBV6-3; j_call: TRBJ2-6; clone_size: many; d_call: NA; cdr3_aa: CASRLTGFSGANVLTF; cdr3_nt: TGTGCCAGCAGACTAACTGGTTTCTCTGGGGCCAACGTCCTGACTTTC
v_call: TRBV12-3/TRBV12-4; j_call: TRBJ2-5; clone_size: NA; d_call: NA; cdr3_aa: CASSSFRGETQYF; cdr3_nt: TGTGCCAGCAGTTCCTTTAGGGGAGAGACCCAGTACTTC
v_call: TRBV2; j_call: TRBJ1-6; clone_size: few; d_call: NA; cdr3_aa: CASSEQGSASPLHF; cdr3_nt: TGTGCCAGCAGTGAACAGGGGTCGGCTTCACCCCTCCACTTT
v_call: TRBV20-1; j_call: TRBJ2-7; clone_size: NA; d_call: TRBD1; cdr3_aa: CSAAMYRTGDSYEQYF; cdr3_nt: TGCAGTGCTGCGATGTATCGGACAGGGGACTCCTACGAGCAGTACTTC
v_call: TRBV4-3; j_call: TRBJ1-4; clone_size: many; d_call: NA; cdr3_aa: CASSQDRLGSGKLFF; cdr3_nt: TGCGCCAGCAGCCAAGATCGATTAGGGAGTGGAAAACTGTTTTTT
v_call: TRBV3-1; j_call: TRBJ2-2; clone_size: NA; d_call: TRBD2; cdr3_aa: CASSQEASGRATGELFF; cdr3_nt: TGTGCCAGCAGCCAAGAGGCAAGCGGGAGGGCCACCGGGGAGCTGTTTTTT
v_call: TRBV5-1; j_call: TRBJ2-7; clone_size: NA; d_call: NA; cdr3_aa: CASSLFKGPYEQYF; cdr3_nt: TGCGCCAGCAGCTTGTTCAAGGGACCCTACGAGCAGTACTTC
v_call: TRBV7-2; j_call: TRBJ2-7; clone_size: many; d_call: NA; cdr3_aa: CASSLASTYEQYF; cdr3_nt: TGTGCCAGCAGCTTAGCTTCGACTTACGAGCAGTACTTC
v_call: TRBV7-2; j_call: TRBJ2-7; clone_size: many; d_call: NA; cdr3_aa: CASSLDGVGQYF; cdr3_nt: TGTGCCAGCAGCTTAGATGGTGTTGGGCAGTACTTC
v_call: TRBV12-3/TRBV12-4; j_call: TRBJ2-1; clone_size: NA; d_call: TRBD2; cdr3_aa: CASREYRLADHSYNEQFF; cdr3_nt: TGTGCCAGCAGGGAATATCGACTAGCGGACCACTCCTACAATGAGCAGTTCTTC
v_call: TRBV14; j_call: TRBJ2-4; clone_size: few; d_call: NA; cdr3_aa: CASSDSDLAKNIQYF; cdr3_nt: TGTGCCAGCAGCGACAGCGATCTAGCCAAAAACATTCAGTACTTC
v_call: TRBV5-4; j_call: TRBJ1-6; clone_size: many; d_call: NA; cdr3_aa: CASSLTSTSPLHF; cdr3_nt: TGTGCCAGCAGCTTGACAAGCACTTCACCCCTCCACTTT
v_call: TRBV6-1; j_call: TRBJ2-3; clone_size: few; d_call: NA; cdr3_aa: CASSEVHTDTQYF; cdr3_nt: TGTGCCAGCAGTGAAGTTCACACAGATACGCAGTATTTT
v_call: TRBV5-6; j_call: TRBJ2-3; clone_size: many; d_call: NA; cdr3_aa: CASSASGDWGTDTQYF; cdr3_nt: TGTGCCAGCAGCGCTTCAGGGGATTGGGGCACAGATACGCAGTATTTT
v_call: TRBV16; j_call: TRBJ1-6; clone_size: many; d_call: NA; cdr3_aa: CASSQLSQGRSPLHF; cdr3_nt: TGTGCCAGCAGCCAATTGAGTCAGGGACGGTCACCCCTCCACTTT
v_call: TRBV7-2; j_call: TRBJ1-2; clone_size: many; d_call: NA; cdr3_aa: CASQRGGNYGYTF; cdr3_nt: TGTGCAAGCCAGCGGGGGGGGAACTATGGCTACACCTTC
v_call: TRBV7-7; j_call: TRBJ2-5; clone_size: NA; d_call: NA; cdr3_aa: CASSLGIRGASNEQYF; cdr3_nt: TGTGCCAGCAGCCTCGGGATCAGGGGCGCGAGTAATGAGCAGTACTTC
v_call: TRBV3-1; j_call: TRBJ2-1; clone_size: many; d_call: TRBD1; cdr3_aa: CASSLDRDRYNEQFF; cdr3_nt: TGTGCCAGCAGCCTTGATCGGGACAGGTACAATGAGCAGTTCTTC
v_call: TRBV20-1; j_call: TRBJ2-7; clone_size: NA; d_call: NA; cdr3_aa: CSADGRQYNEQYF; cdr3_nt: TGCAGTGCCGACGGTCGGCAGTACAACGAGCAGTACTTC
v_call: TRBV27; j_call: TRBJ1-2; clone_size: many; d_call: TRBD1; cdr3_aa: CASARGPVYGYTF; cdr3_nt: TGTGCCAGCGCGAGGGGGCCGGTCTATGGCTACACCTTC
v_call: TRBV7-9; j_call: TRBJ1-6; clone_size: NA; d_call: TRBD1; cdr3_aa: CASTTGTGGSPLHF; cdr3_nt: TGTGCCAGCACTACCGGGACAGGAGGTTCACCCCTCCACTTT